The 3 T cell receptor beta chains given below trace back to one sample, sequenced in a study of blood T cell repertoires in COVID-19. TCRdb's copy holds only in-frame clones and misses some; the assay was immunoSEQ multiplex PCR. This table has nearly 200,000 clones, around 80% appearing once. Sequencing used peripheral blood. All receptors derive from a human donor with acute or convalescent COVID-19. The donor label of this sample is uncertain.

This chain connects TRBV5-1 to TRBJ2-5; D is ambiguous. V was shortened by 4 bases and J by 4 bases, with 14 bases between the two germline ends. The CDR3 has 14 amino acids. Per germline, CDR1 SGHRS and CDR2 YFSETQ. The CDR3 DNA sequence: TGCGCCAGCAGCACCCTGACCTGGAGAGAGACCCAGTACTTC. Translated, it gives CASSTLTWRETQYF.

Worth noting for this clone: Distinct nucleotide sequences in the sample also encode this CDR3. This sequence joins TRBV6-5 and TRBJ1-5, with 7 bases aligning to TRBD1. Germline loops: CDR1 MNHEY, CDR2 SVGAGI. CDR3 length equals 13 residues. The V segment lost 6 bases and the J segment 5 bases; nucleotides outside the gene matches: 4. The CDR3 nucleotides read TGTGCCAGCAGCTCCGACAGGGATCAGCCCCAGCATTTT. It specifies CASSSDRDQPQHF.

The chain recombines TRBV7-2 with TRBJ2-3, with TRBD2 matching over 14 bases. V lost 5 bases to trimming and J lost 3 bases; unmatched junction nucleotides: 7. CDR3 length: 17 amino acids. The germline CDR1 and CDR2 sequences are SGHTA and FQGNSA. The DNA for the CDR3 is TGTGCCAGCAGCCCGGGGACTAGCGGGAGAAGGACAGATACGCAGTATTTT. Encoded protein: CASSPGTSGRRTDTQYF.